The T cell receptor beta chain described here comes from a study of shared clonotypes between healthy human individuals. Study background: CD4 naive and memory got three plates each, CD8 naive two, CD8 memory one. The study's findings and limits: Clonotypes not shared had lower generation probabilities than those common to all four donors.

Remarks on this clone: Its antigen is as yet unknown.

V was clipped by 5 bases and J by 6 bases, with 26 bases between them. Germline CDR1 is MDHEN and CDR2 is SYDVKM. The CDR3 has 18 residues. Produced via immunoSEQ multiplex PCR; TCRdb's table is partial and in-frame only. The sample holds some 1 million clones, 70% to 80% seen once. The sequencing sample was made of memory CD4+ T cells sorted from blood. The subset was: CD45RA-negative fraction. The chain combines TRBV28 with TRBJ1-5, with TRBD1 as a possible D gene (5 bases). The sequence came from a man aged 18 to 30 in good health. The CDR3 reads CASSPQSGTRGWGQPQHF. Here the CDR3 DNA reads TGTGCCAGCAGTCCCCAATCCGGTACGCGGGGGTGGGGTCAGCCCCAGCATTTT.